One sample yielded the 10 T cell receptor beta chains listed below, sequenced in a study of T cells after yellow fever vaccination (dated by TCRdb to the late 2010s). Per the publication, the treatment or condition label means: live attenuated yellow fever vaccine strain. The library was produced with 5' RACE. Sequencing instrument: Illumina NovaSeq 6000. TCRdb reanalyzed the raw reads on its own, using fastp at Q25 for trimming and MiXCR for clone calling, and kept in-frame beta chains. Each entry is one CDR3 protein sequence, shown with its most common DNA and genes. This sample is represented by approximately 170,000 distinct CDR3 sequences; 8% to 13% of them were singletons. The ten largest clonotypes hold 36% of the sample. The sequencing used CD8+ T cells sorted from PBMCs, collected 15 days after the yellow fever booster vaccination. These receptors all come from a man between 18 and 35 years old who received the YFV17D yellow fever vaccine.

This clonotype showed up just a few times. The chain recombines TRBV6-2 or TRBV6-3 with TRBJ2-7; 8 bases match TRBD1. CDR1 MNHEY and CDR2 SVGEGT come from the germline V gene. V shed 2 bases, J shed 2 bases, and the junction held 14 bases outside the gene matches. The CDR3 has 18 residues. Written as DNA, the CDR3 is TGTGCCAGCAGTTACCTCCGGGACAGGTCCGACGGAGCCTACGAGCAGTACTTC. Translation: CASSYLRDRSDGAYEQYF.

V usage is TRBV7-9 and J usage is TRBJ1-1, with 7 bases that match TRBD1. Germline V gives CDR1 SEHNR, CDR2 FQNEAQ (reference sequence). The CDR3 extends over 12 amino acids. With V trimmed by 6 bases and J by 4 bases, 2 bases remained unmatched. In DNA, the CDR3 is TGTGCCAGCAGGCCAGGGGGCACTGAAGCTTTCTTT. Translated, it gives CASRPGGTEAFF.

This chain uses TRBV10-3 with TRBJ2-3, with 11 bases lining up with TRBD2. V trimming: 0 bases; J trimming: 5 bases; junction bases outside the gene matches: 10. From germline, CDR1 is ENHRY and CDR2 SYGVKD. This CDR3 is built from 18 residues. The CDR3 loop reads CAISESTSLAGGRDTQYF. CDR3 sequence (DNA): TGTGCCATCAGTGAGTCGACCTCCTTAGCGGGGGGGCGAGATACGCAGTATTTT.

The sample holds many counts of this clonotype. This chain uses TRBV4-3 with TRBJ2-5, with D possibly TRBD2 on 6 matching bases. This CDR3 has 16 amino acids. Trimming removed 0 bases at V and 10 bases at J, with 21 bases between. Looked up from germline, CDR1 is LGHNA and CDR2 is YSLEER. CDR3 coding DNA: TGCGCCAGCAGCCAAGAACTCGGGACTCCCGTCGGGGGCCAGTACTTC. It specifies CASSQELGTPVGGQYF.

The chain recombines TRBV28 with TRBJ2-4; TRBD1 matches at 7 bases. V gave up 5 bases and J gave up 9 bases; unmatched junction bases: 10. This CDR3 region has 14 residues. CDR1 is MDHEN, CDR2 SYDVKM, per germline. The CDR3: CASSPRQGWVIQYF. The CDR3, as DNA: TGTGCCAGCAGTCCTCGACAGGGCTGGGTCATTCAGTACTTC.

At least ten counts were recorded for this clonotype. V usage is TRBV21-1 and J usage is TRBJ1-2. TRBV21-1 is recorded as a pseudogene. The CDR3 sequence is 15 residues long. The CDR3 loop is CASSKAGDSNYGYTF. Here the CDR3 DNA reads TGTGCCAGCAGCAAAGCGGGGGACTCTAACTATGGCTACACCTTC.

This clonotype was recorded a few times. The chain is built from TRBV12-5 and TRBJ2-1, with 10 bases lining up with TRBD2. The CDR3 sequence is 15 residues long. Germline values: CDR1 LGHNT, CDR2 FRNRAP. The ends lost 5 bases at V and 8 bases at J; junction bases unmatched: 9. CDR3 protein: CASGPTSGAWYEQFF. The CDR3 DNA follows: TGTGCTAGTGGTCCAACTAGCGGGGCCTGGTATGAGCAGTTCTTC.

The chain carries TRBV12-3 or TRBV12-4 and TRBJ2-1; D may correspond to TRBD1 or TRBD2 (5 bases each). The length of the CDR3 is 14 residues. V dropped 8 bases and J dropped 8 bases, with 19 bases sitting between them. CDR3 nucleotides: TGTGCCAGCGGAATGGACGGCCGAGGGGATGAGCAGTTCTTC. The encoded protein is CASGMDGRGDEQFF.

The J gene is TRBJ1-1, the V gene TRBV4-1; 8 nucleotides match TRBD1. The CDR3 length is 15 residues. V trimming: 5 bases; J trimming: 0 bases; junction bases outside the gene matches: 5. CDR1 MGHRA and CDR2 YSYEKL come from the germline V gene. For the CDR3, the DNA is TGCGCCAGCAGCATCCGGACAGGGCTGAACACTGAAGCTTTCTTT. It translates to CASSIRTGLNTEAFF.

The J gene is TRBJ2-3, the V gene TRBV6-2 or TRBV6-3; TRBD2 is a possible D gene (6 bases). V gave up 7 bases and J gave up 5 bases, with 13 bases separating them. This CDR3 spans 13 amino acids. CDR1 MNHEY and CDR2 SVGEGT come from the germline V gene. This CDR3 is CASNPLARDTQYF. For the CDR3, the DNA is TGTGCCAGCAACCCACTAGCAAGAGATACGCAGTATTTT.